A selection of T cell receptor beta chains follows, all from one sample in a study of blood T cell repertoires in COVID-19. Using immunoSEQ multiplex PCR, the repertoire was profiled, and TCRdb retains in-frame clones only, with some absent. There are some 160,000 clones in the sample; about 80% occur only once, and less than 4% lies in the top ten. The sample consisted of PBMCs or T cells enriched from blood (not recorded which). All receptors derive from a woman in her sixties or seventies who had recovered from COVID-19. CDR3s leave out the opening cysteine and the closing phenylalanine or tryptophan.

TRBV5-6,12,TRBJ2-2,ASSLGGKTGELF
TRBV7-9,13,TRBJ1-4,ASSVQGAGYEKLF
TRBV5-6,14,TRBJ1-5,ASSLAATGFNQPQH
TRBV18,10,TRBJ1-1,ASSTGRDVAF
TRBV30,10,TRBJ1-4,AWSQVNEKLF
TRBV2,12,TRBJ2-1,ASRGDSLLDEQF
TRBV5-1,11,TRBJ1-2,ASSLQGGYGYT
TRBV4-2,10,TRBJ2-3,ASSTRGDTQY
TRBV5-4,15,TRBJ2-3,ASSFLLAGTSTDTQY
TRBV5-1,15,TRBJ2-2,ASSLTLGQGAPGELF
TRBV6-5,12,TRBJ1-4,ATSPRGGNEKLF
TRBV10-2,13,TRBJ1-4,ASSSGTGGGEKLF
TRBV18,16,TRBJ2-2,ASSPPETGHRSTGELF
TRBV11-2,14,TRBJ1-5,ASSLGFGYSNQPQH
TRBV29-1,12,TRBJ2-5,SGKGRAAPETQY
TRBV11-2,14,TRBJ2-1,ASSLVGSGGYLEQF
TRBV11-2,14,TRBJ1-4,ASSLDRGDTNEKLF
TRBV21-1,15,TRBJ2-2,ASSKYSGTGVTGELF
TRBV2,10,TRBJ2-7,ASRGQGYEQY
TRBV5-1,13,TRBJ1-4,ASSYHPATNEKLF
TRBV20-1,11,TRBJ2-7,SASPEGYYEQY
TRBV18,11,TRBJ2-1,ASSPPWASEQF
TRBV6-2/TRBV6-3,9,TRBJ2-1,ASSNRDSGL
TRBV24-1,11,TRBJ1-2,ATSGDRGLGYT
TRBV10-3,12,TRBJ1-2,AISESVAKYGYT
TRBV20-1,9,TRBJ2-1,STQGPNEQF
TRBV9,14,TRBJ1-3,ASSVASGQGGNTIY
TRBV30,13,TRBJ2-7,AWNRGAGRSYEQY
TRBV30,10,TRBJ1-1,AWGEPGTEAF
TRBV5-1,13,TRBJ1-4,ASRTTGGSNEKLF
TRBV10-3,13,TRBJ2-1,AISAVDRGQNEQF
TRBV5-1,11,TRBJ1-1,ASSSGLDTEAF
TRBV27,12,TRBJ2-7,ASGIARSSYEQY
TRBV9,11,TRBJ2-7,ASSVAGGDEQY
TRBV7-2,10,TRBJ1-2,ASSLGGGGYT
TRBV25-1,14,TRBJ2-4,ASSESRGKSKNIQY
TRBV2,12,TRBJ1-2,ASRLLRGNYGYT
TRBV7-6,11,TRBJ2-5,ASSPSNQETQY
TRBV15,13,TRBJ2-1,ATSPGGQEVHEQF
TRBV7-9,13,TRBJ2-3,ASSLHLPGTDTQY
TRBV4-1,12,TRBJ1-3,ASSQTGGGNTIY
TRBV27,15,TRBJ2-1,ASSQPRGLAGGNEQF
TRBV21-1,12,TRBJ1-2,ASSKCGQGHGYT
TRBV5-1,12,TRBJ1-4,ASSYDRGNEKLF
TRBV5-1,13,TRBJ1-1,ASSLDPGRINEAF